Below are 3 T cell receptor beta chains sequenced from a single sample in a study of shared clonotypes between healthy human individuals. Data came from immunoSEQ multiplex PCR; TCRdb stores just in-frame clones and leaves some out. The repertoire holds 450,000 to 500,000 clones, with about 85% as singletons. The material sequenced was PBMCs. The receptor source for this set is a middle-aged woman in good health. Some clones in this sample may be carry-over from other donors' samples.

The V gene is TRBV2, the J gene TRBJ2-1; TRBD2 matches 7 bases. Losses at the gene ends were 6 bases for V and 2 bases for J; bases not matched to a gene: 10. The CDR3 contains 16 residues. Germline CDR1 reads SNHLY; CDR2 reads FYNNEI. As DNA, the CDR3 is TGTGCCAGCAGGGGAAAGGGAGGGGCGACCTACAATGAGCAGTTCTTC. As protein: CASRGKGGATYNEQFF.

Written as DNA, the CDR3 is TGTGCCAGCAGCCAAAAGACTACAGAGACCCAGTACTTC. Its protein is CASSQKTTETQYF. The rearrangement links TRBV5-6 to TRBJ2-5; D possibly corresponds to TRBD2 (5 bases). This CDR3 has 13 residues. Trimming stripped 4 bases from V and 4 bases from J, with 11 bases between. CDR1 SGHDT and CDR2 YYEEEE come from the germline V gene.

This chain connects TRBV19 to TRBJ1-2; unclear D gene. Trimming took 9 bases from V and 10 from J, leaving 24 bases between them. The germline V gene encodes CDR1 LNHDA and CDR2 SQIVND (reference sequence). This CDR3 contains 14 residues. The CDR3 loop is CASYHPGDVLYYTF. CDR3 bases: TGTGCCAGCTACCACCCGGGAGATGTACTTTACTACACCTTC.